Shown below are 13 T cell receptor beta chains from a single sample sequenced in a study of blood T cell repertoires in COVID-19. Profiled with immunoSEQ multiplex PCR; TCRdb holds only in-frame clones, not every one. Of tens of thousands of clones in the sample, over 75% were seen once. Specimen: peripheral blood. The source is a man between 65 and 85 years old with active or convalescent COVID-19.

V and J are TRBV7-9 and TRBJ2-1, with no clear D. Germline-derived CDR1 and CDR2 are SEHNR and FQNEAQ (reference sequence). The CDR3 is made up of 11 amino acids. V lost 2 bases and J lost 9, with 5 bases in between. CDR3 bases: TGTGCCAGCAGCTTAACTGGTGAGCAGTTCTTC. This sequence encodes CASSLTGEQFF.

The chain couples TRBV15 to TRBJ2-3; no reliable D call. Germline values: CDR1 LNHNV, CDR2 YYDKDF (reference sequence). The V and J ends lost 4 bases and 7 bases respectively, with 6 bases between them. This CDR3 spans 11 amino acids. The CDR3 nucleotides are TGTGCCACCAGCAACCTATATACGCAGTATTTT. This sequence encodes CATSNLYTQYF.

This chain uses TRBV12-3 or TRBV12-4 with TRBJ2-3; D may be TRBD2 (5 bases). V was shortened by 6 bases and J by 6 bases, with 7 bases between the two germline ends. This CDR3 comprises 11 residues. CDR3 protein: CASSPGDTQYF. CDR3 coding DNA: TGTGCCAGCAGCCCGGGGGATACGCAGTATTTT.

The rearrangement links TRBV5-1 to TRBJ2-2; D perhaps matches TRBD1 (7 bases). V lost 0 bases and J lost 3, with 9 bases in between. Germline V lookup: CDR1 SGHRS, CDR2 YFSETQ. This CDR3 spans 15 amino acids. CDR3 sequence: CASSLVRGDTGELFF. The CDR3 DNA follows: TGCGCCAGCAGCTTGGTCAGGGGGGACACCGGGGAGCTGTTTTTT.

This chain connects TRBV19 to TRBJ2-7, with 10 bases that match TRBD2. Germline V CDR1 and CDR2: LNHDA, SQIVND (reference sequence). This CDR3 is 16 amino acids long. Trimming cost V 5 bases and J 1 base; bases outside gene matches: 8. The CDR3 DNA sequence: TGTGCCAGTAGTGAGGAAGCGGGAGGGTCGTCCTACGAGCAGTACTTC. Translated: CASSEEAGGSSYEQYF. Looking up the rest from reference TRBV19 and TRBJ2-7 gives the full variable domain: DGGITQSPKYLFRKEGQNVTLSCEQNLNHDAMYWYRQDPGQGLRLIYYSQIVNDFQKGDIAEGYSVSREKKESFPLTVTSAQKNPTAFYLCASSEEAGGSSYEQYFGPGTRLTVT.

The genes are TRBV30 and TRBJ1-6; 7 bases map to TRBD1. Unmatched junction bases numbered 7, after V lost 4 bases and J lost 10 bases. Germline V gene sequence: CDR1 GTSNPN, CDR2 SVGIG (reference sequence). CDR3 size: 13 residues. DNA for the CDR3: TGTGCCTGGACCACAGGGGACCGGTCACCCCTCCACTTT. Translated: CAWTTGDRSPLHF. The full variable domain, in which reference TRBV30 and TRBJ1-6 provide the parts outside the CDR3, is SQTIHQWPATLVQPVGSPLSLECTVEGTSNPNLYWYRQAAGRGLQLLFYSVGIGQISSEVPQNLSASRPQDRQFILSSKKLLLSDSGFYLCAWTTGDRSPLHFGNGTRLTVT.

The V call is TRBV5-1, the J call TRBJ2-1; 12 bases fit TRBD2. Germline assignment: CDR1 SGHRS and CDR2 YFSETQ. The CDR3 totals 16 residues. V lost 3 bases, J lost 7 bases, and 8 bases stayed unmatched. Here the CDR3 DNA reads TGCGCCAGCAGCTCTACAGGGACTAGCGGGTGGAATGAGCAGTTCTTC. It codes for CASSSTGTSGWNEQFF.

This rearrangement joins TRBV5-1 to TRBJ2-1, with D possibly TRBD2 on 6 matching bases. V was trimmed by 3 bases and J by 10 bases, leaving 20 bases between them. Germline V gives CDR1 SGHRS, CDR2 YFSETQ. The CDR3 sequence is 15 residues long. The CDR3: CASSSWGGGIVEQFF. The CDR3 DNA follows: TGCGCCAGCAGCTCTTGGGGCGGAGGGATCGTAGAGCAGTTCTTC. Supplemented by reference TRBV5-1 and TRBJ2-1, the full variable domain reads KAGVTQTPRYLIKTRGQQVTLSCSPISGHRSVSWYQQTPGQGLQFLFEYFSETQRNKGNFPGRFSGRQFSNSRSEMNVSTLELGDSALYLCASSSWGGGIVEQFFGPGTRLTVL.

The chain uses TRBV19 and TRBJ1-1; maybe TRBD1 (5 bases). Germline-derived CDR1 and CDR2 are LNHDA and SQIVND (reference sequence). With 3 bases removed from V and 5 bases from J, the gap between germline ends came to 13 bases. CDR3 size: 14 residues. As DNA, the CDR3 is TGTGCCAGTAGTATGGTGCAGGGACTAACTGAAGCTTTCTTT. Its translation is CASSMVQGLTEAFF.

This chain links TRBV6-1 with TRBJ2-7; 14 bases line up with TRBD2. CDR3 length: 23 residues. Germline values: CDR1 MNHNS, CDR2 SASEGT. Unmatched junction bases numbered 21, after V lost 2 bases and J lost 0 bases. The CDR3: CASSETVWGLGLAGGPSSYEQYF. Written as DNA, the CDR3 is TGTGCCAGCAGTGAAACAGTGTGGGGGTTAGGACTAGCGGGAGGTCCCAGCTCCTACGAGCAGTACTTC.

This chain joins TRBV30 and TRBJ1-2, with D possibly TRBD1 on 5 matching bases. Trimming removed 6 bases from V and 6 bases from J, with 17 bases in between. CDR3 length: 13 amino acids. CDR1 and CDR2 (germline): GTSNPN, SVGIG (reference sequence). This chain's CDR3 is CACRRGDFNGYTF. The CDR3 DNA follows: TGTGCCTGTCGGAGGGGCGACTTTAATGGCTACACCTTC. The complete variable domain, with remaining parts taken from reference TRBV30 and TRBJ1-2, reads SQTIHQWPATLVQPVGSPLSLECTVEGTSNPNLYWYRQAAGRGLQLLFYSVGIGQISSEVPQNLSASRPQDRQFILSSKKLLLSDSGFYLCACRRGDFNGYTFGSGTRLTVV.

This clone showed up just once. The chain couples TRBV28 to TRBJ2-2; perhaps TRBD2 as D (5 bases). The V and J ends lost 6 bases and 6 bases respectively, with 8 bases between them. CDR3 length: 12 residues. CDR1 MDHEN and CDR2 SYDVKM come from the germline V gene. CDR3 DNA: TGTGCCAGCAGGAGGGCGGCCGGGGAGCTGTTTTTT. Protein sequence: CASRRAAGELFF.

The CDR3 coding sequence is TGTGCCTGGGCGGGACAGGGATATTCTGGCTACACCTTC. It specifies CAWAGQGYSGYTF. The chain links TRBV30 to TRBJ1-2, with 9 bases aligning to TRBD1. The CDR3 runs 13 residues. Germline values: CDR1 GTSNPN, CDR2 SVGIG (reference sequence). With V trimmed by 5 bases and J by 7 bases, 8 bases remained unmatched.